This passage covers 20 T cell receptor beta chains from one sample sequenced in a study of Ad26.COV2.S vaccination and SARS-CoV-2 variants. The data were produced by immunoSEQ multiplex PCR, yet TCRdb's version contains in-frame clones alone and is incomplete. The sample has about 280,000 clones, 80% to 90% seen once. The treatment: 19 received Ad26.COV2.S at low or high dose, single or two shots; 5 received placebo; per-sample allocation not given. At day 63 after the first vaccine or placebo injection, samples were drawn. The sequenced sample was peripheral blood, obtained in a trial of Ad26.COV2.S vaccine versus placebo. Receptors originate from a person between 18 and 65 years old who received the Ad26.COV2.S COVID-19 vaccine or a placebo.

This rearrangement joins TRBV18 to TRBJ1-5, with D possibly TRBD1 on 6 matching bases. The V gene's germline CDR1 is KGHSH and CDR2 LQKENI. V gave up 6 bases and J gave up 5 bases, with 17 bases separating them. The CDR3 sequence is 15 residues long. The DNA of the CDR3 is TGTGCCAGCTCCCTTGACAGGATTTCCTATCAGCCCCAGCATTTT. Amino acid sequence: CASSLDRISYQPQHF.

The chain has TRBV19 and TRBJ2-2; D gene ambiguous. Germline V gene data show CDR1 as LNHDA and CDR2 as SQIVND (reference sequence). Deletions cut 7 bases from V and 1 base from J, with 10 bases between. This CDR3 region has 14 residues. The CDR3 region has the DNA TGTGCCAGTACGACGGGCAGGAACACCGGGGAGCTGTTTTTT. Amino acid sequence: CASTTGRNTGELFF.

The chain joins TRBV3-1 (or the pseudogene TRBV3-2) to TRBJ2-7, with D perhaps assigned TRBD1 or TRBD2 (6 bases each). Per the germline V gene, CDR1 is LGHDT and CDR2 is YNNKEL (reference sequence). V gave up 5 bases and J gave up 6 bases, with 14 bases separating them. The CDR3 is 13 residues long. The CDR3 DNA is TGTGCCAGCAGCTGGTCCGGAGGGGGCGAGCAGTACTTC. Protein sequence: CASSWSGGGEQYF.

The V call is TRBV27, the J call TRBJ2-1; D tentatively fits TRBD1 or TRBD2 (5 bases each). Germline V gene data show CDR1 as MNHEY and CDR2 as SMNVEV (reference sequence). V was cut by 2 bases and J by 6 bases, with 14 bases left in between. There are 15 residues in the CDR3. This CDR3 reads CASSLEGLGANEQFF. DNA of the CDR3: TGTGCCAGCAGTTTAGAGGGGCTAGGGGCCAATGAGCAGTTCTTC.

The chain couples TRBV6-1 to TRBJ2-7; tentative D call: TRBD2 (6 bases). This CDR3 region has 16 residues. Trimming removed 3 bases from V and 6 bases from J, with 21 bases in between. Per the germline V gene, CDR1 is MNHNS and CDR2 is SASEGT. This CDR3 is CASSDGGRQPFGEQYF. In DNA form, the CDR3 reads TGTGCCAGCAGTGATGGGGGGAGGCAGCCCTTCGGCGAGCAGTACTTC.

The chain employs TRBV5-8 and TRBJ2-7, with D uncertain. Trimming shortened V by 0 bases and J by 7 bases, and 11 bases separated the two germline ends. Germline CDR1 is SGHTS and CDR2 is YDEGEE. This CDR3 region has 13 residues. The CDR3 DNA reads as TGTGCCAGCAGCTTGGATAGGGCTCGAGAGCAGTACTTC. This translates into CASSLDRAREQYF.

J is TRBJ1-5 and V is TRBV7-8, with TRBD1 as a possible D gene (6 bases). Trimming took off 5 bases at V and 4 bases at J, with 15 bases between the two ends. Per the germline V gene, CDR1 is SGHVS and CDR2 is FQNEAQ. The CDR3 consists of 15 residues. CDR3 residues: CASSQRDITNQPQHF. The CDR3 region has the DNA TGTGCCAGCAGCCAAAGGGACATTACTAATCAGCCCCAGCATTTT.

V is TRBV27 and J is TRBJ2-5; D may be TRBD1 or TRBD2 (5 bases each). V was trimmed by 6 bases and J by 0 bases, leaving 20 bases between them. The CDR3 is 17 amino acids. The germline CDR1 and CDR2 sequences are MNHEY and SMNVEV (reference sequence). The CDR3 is CASRGRRERSNQETQYF. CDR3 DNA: TGTGCCAGCAGGGGGCGTAGGGAGAGAAGCAACCAAGAGACCCAGTACTTC.

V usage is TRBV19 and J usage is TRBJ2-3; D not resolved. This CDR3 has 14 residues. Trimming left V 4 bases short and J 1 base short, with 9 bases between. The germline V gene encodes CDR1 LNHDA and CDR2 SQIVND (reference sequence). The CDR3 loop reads CASSRRSGTDTQYF. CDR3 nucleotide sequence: TGTGCCAGTAGTAGACGGTCAGGCACAGATACGCAGTATTTT.

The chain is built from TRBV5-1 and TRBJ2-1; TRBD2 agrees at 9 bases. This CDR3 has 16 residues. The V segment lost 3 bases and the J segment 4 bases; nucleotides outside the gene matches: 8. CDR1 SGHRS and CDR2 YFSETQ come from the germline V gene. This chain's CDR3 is CASSSTGLAGYNEQFF. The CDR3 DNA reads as TGCGCCAGCAGCTCCACGGGACTAGCAGGGTACAATGAGCAGTTCTTC.

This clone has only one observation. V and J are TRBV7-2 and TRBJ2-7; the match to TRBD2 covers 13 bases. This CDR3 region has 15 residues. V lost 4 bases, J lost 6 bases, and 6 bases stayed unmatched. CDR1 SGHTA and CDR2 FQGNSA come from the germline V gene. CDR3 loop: CASSSQTSGGLEQYF. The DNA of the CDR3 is TGTGCCAGCAGCTCGCAGACTAGCGGGGGGCTCGAGCAGTACTTC.

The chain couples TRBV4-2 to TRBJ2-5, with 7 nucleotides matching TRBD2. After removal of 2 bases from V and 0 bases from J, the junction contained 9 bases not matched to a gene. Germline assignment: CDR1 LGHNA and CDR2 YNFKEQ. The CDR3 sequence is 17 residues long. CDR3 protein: CASSQRGILAYQETQYF. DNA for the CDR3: TGTGCCAGCAGCCAAAGAGGAATACTAGCGTACCAAGAGACCCAGTACTTC.

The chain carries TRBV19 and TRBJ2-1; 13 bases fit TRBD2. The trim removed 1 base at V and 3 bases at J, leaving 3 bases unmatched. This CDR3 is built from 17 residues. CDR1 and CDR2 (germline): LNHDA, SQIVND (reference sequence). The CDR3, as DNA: TGTGCCAGTAGTATAGGGACTAGCGGGGGCCACTACAATGAGCAGTTCTTC. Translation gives CASSIGTSGGHYNEQFF.

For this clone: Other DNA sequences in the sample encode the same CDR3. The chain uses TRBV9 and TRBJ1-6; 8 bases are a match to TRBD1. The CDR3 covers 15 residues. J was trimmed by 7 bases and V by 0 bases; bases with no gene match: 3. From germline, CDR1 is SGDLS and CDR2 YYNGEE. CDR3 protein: CASSVEGTGNSPLHF. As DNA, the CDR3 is TGTGCCAGCAGCGTAGAGGGGACAGGCAATTCACCCCTCCACTTT. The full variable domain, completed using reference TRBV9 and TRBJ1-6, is DSGVTQTPKHLITATGQRVTLRCSPRSGDLSVYWYQQSLDQGLQFLIQYYNGEERAKGNILERFSAQQFPDLHSELNLSSLELGDSALYFCASSVEGTGNSPLHFGNGTRLTVT.

The CDR3 region has the DNA TGTGCCAGCAGCCAATACGGGGGGAACACTGAAGCTTTCTTT. Protein: CASSQYGGNTEAFF. The chain uses TRBV3-1 (or the pseudogene TRBV3-2) and TRBJ1-1; possible D gene TRBD1, 5 bases. Trimming pared 2 bases from V and 1 base from J, leaving 8 bases between. The CDR3 has 14 amino acids. Germline V CDR1 and CDR2: LGHDT, YNNKEL (reference sequence).

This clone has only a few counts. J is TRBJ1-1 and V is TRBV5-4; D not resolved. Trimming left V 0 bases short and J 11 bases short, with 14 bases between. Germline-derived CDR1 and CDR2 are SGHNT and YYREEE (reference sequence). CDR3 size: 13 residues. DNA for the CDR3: TGTGCCAGCAGCTTGGATAACCATGCGGCGGCTTTCTTT. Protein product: CASSLDNHAAAFF.

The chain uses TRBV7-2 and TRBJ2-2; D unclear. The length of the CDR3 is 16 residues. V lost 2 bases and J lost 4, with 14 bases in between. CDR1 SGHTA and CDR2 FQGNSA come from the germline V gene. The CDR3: CASSLWSAELTGELFF. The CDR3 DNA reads TGTGCCAGCAGCTTATGGTCCGCGGAACTCACCGGGGAGCTGTTTTTT.

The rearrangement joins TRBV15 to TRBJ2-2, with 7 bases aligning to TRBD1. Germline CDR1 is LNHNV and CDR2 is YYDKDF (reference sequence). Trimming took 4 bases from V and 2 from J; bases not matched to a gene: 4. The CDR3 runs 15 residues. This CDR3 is CATSKGQANTGELFF. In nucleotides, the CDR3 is TGTGCCACCAGCAAAGGACAGGCAAACACCGGGGAGCTGTTTTTT.

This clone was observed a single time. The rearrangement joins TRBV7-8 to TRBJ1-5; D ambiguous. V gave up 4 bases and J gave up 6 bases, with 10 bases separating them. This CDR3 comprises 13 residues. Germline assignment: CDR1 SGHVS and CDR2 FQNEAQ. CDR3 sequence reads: CASSSQPGQPQHF. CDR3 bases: TGTGCCAGCAGCTCACAGCCGGGTCAGCCCCAGCATTTT.

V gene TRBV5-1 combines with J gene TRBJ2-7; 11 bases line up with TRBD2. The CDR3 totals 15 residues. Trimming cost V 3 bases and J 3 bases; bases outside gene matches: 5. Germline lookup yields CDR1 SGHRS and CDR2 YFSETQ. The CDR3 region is CASSSGTSGFYEQYF. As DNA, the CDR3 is TGCGCCAGCAGCTCCGGGACTAGCGGTTTCTACGAGCAGTACTTC.